One sample yielded the 4 T cell receptor beta chains listed below, sequenced in a study of blood T cell repertoires in COVID-19. Some clones are missing from TCRdb's copy, which holds only in-frame ones; the method was immunoSEQ multiplex PCR. Of about 160,000 clones listed, roughly 84% are singletons. Sample: peripheral blood. The receptors shown here come from a man aged 50 or older with active or convalescent COVID-19.

The gene calls are TRBV5-4 and TRBJ2-1; TRBD2 matches at 15 bases. The trim removed 3 bases at V and 9 bases at J, leaving 7 bases unmatched. The CDR3 length is 16 residues. Germline CDR1 is SGHNT and CDR2 is YYREEE (reference sequence). The CDR3 sequence is CASSSGLAGGMGEQFF. The CDR3 coding sequence is TGTGCCAGCAGCTCGGGACTAGCGGGAGGTATGGGTGAGCAGTTCTTC.

CDR3 loop: CASSLTGYDRSYEQYF. The CDR3 DNA is TGTGCCAGCAGTTTGACAGGGTACGATAGATCCTACGAGCAGTACTTC. The V and J genes are TRBV27 and TRBJ2-7, with 7 bases lining up with TRBD1. The ends lost 3 bases at V and 1 base at J; junction bases unmatched: 9. The V gene's germline CDR1 is MNHEY and CDR2 SMNVEV (reference sequence). The CDR3 has 16 residues.

This chain connects TRBV15 to TRBJ1-2; 7 bases align to TRBD1. The CDR3 sequence is 15 residues long. From germline, CDR1 is LNHNV and CDR2 YYDKDF (reference sequence). V lost 4 bases and J lost 7; bases outside the gene matches: 12. The CDR3 protein is CATSKRGGPLGGYTF. In nucleotides, the CDR3 is TGTGCCACCAGCAAACGAGGGGGCCCATTAGGTGGCTACACCTTC. Looking up the rest from reference TRBV15 and TRBJ1-2 gives the full variable domain: DAMVIQNPRYQVTQFGKPVTLSCSQTLNHNVMYWYQQKSSQAPKLLFHYYDKDFNNEADTPDNFQSRRPNTSFCFLDIRSPGLGDTAMYLCATSKRGGPLGGYTFGSGTRLTVV.

A single count supports this clone. The J gene is TRBJ2-4, the V gene TRBV4-1; unclear D gene. The CDR3 has 15 amino acids. Germline-derived CDR1 and CDR2 are MGHRA and YSYEKL. Trimming removed 0 bases at V and 0 bases at J, with 6 bases between. The CDR3 sequence: CASSQDPGAKNIQYF. The CDR3 nucleotides read TGCGCCAGCAGCCAAGATCCGGGAGCCAAAAACATTCAGTACTTC.